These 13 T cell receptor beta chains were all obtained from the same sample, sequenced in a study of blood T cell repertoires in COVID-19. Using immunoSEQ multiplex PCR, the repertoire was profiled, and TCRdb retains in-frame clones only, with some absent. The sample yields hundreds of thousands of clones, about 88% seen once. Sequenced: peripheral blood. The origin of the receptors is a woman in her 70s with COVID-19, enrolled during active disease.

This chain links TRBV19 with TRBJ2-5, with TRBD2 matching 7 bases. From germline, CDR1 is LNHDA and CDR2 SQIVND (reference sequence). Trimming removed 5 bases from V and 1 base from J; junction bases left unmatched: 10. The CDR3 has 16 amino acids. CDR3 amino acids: CASSGRGAGSQETQYF. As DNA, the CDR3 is TGTGCCAGTAGTGGAAGAGGAGCGGGGTCCCAAGAGACCCAGTACTTC.

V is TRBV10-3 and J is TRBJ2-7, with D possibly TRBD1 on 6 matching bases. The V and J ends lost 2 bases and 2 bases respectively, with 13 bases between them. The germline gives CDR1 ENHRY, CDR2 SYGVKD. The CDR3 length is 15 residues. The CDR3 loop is CAISEADRPTYEQYF. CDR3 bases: TGTGCCATCAGTGAGGCCGACAGGCCCACCTACGAGCAGTACTTC.

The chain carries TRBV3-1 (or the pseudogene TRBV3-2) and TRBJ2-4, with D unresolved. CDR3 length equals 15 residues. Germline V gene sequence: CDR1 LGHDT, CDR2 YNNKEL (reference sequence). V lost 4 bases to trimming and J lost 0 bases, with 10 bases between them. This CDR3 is CASSPLSGAKNIQYF. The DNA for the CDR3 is TGTGCCAGCAGCCCCTTGTCCGGAGCCAAAAACATTCAGTACTTC.

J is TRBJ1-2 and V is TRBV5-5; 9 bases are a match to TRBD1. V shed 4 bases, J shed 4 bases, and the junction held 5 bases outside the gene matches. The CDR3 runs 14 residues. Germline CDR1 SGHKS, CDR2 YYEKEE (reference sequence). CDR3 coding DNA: TGTGCCAGCAGCCGGGACAGGGAGGGCTATGGCTACACCTTC. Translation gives CASSRDREGYGYTF.

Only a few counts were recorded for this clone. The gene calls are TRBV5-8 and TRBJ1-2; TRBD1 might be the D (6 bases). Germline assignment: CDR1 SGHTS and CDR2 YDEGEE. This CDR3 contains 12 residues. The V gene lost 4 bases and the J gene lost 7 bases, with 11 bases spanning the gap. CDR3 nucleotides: TGTGCCAGCAGCCCGGGGACATCTGGCTACACCTTC. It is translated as CASSPGTSGYTF.

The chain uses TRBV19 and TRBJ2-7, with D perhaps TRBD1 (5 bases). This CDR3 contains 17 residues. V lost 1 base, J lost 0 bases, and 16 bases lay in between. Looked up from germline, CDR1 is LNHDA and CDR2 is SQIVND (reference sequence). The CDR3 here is CASSIAAQGELSYEQYF. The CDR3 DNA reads TGTGCCAGTAGTATAGCCGCGCAGGGCGAACTCTCCTACGAGCAGTACTTC.

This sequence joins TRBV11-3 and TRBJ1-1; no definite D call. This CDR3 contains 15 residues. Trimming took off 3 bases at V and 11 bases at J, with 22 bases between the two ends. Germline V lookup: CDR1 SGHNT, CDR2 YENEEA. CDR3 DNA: TGTGCCAGCAGCTTCTCGGGCCCGGGAGAGGCTACCGCTTTCTTT. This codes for CASSFSGPGEATAFF.

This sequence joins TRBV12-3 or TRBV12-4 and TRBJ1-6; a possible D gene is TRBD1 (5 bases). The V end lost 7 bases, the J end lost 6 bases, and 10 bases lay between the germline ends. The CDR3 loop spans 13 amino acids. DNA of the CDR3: TGTGCCAGCATGGGGCAGCCTAATTCACCCCTCCACTTT. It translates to CASMGQPNSPLHF.

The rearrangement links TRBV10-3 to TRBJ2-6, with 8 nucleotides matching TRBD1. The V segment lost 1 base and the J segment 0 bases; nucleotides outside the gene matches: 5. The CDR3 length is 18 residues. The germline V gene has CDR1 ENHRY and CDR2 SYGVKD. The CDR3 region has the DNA TGTGCCATCAGTGAGTTGACAGGGGACCGCTCTGGGGCCAACGTCCTGACTTTC. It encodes CAISELTGDRSGANVLTF.

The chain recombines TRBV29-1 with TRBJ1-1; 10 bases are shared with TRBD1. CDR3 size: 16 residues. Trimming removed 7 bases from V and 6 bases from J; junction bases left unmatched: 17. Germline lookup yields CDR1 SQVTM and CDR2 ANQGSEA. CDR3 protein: CSAYPGQGLPRAEAFF. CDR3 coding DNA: TGCAGCGCCTACCCGGGACAGGGGCTCCCCCGGGCTGAAGCTTTCTTT. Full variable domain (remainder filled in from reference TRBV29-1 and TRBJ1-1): SAVISQKPSRDICQRGTSLTIQCQVDSQVTMMFWYRQQPGQSLTLIATANQGSEATYESGFVIDKFPISRPNLTFSTLTVSNMSPEDSSIYLCSAYPGQGLPRAEAFFGQGTRLTVV.

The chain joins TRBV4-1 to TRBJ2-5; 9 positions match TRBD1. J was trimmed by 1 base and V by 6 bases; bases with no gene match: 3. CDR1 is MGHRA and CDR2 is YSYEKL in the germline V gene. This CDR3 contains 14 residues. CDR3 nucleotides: TGCGCCAGCAGTCGGACAGGGGTCCAAGAGACCCAGTACTTC. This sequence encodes CASSRTGVQETQYF.

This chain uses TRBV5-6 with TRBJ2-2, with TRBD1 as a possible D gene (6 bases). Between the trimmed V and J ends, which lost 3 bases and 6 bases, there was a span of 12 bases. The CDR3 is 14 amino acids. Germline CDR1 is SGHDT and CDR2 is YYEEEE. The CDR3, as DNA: TGTGCCAGCAGCTCGAGAGGGACATCCGGGGAGCTGTTTTTT. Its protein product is CASSSRGTSGELFF.

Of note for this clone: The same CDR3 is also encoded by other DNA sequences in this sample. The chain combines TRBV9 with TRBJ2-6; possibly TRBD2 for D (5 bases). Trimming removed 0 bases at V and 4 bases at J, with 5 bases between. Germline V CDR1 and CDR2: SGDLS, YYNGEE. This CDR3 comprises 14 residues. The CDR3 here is CASSVGGGANVLTF. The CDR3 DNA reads TGTGCCAGCAGCGTAGGCGGGGGGGCCAACGTCCTGACTTTC.